What follows are 32 T cell receptor beta chains derived from one specimen sequenced in a study of T cell responses to AZD1222 COVID-19 vaccine. TCRdb's copy holds only in-frame clones and misses some; the assay was immunoSEQ multiplex PCR. The sample has about 100,000 clones; 86% are singletons. The sequencing here drew on peripheral blood, taken on day 0 of AZD1222 vaccination. These receptors all stem from an adult in good health.

The chain has TRBV9 and TRBJ2-3; 9 nucleotides line up with TRBD2. There are 16 residues in the CDR3. V trimming: 2 bases; J trimming: 5 bases; junction bases outside the gene matches: 9. CDR1 SGDLS and CDR2 YYNGEE come from the germline V gene. CDR3 in amino acids: CASSVSAGGAGDTQYF. CDR3 nucleotide sequence: TGTGCCAGCAGCGTGTCAGCGGGAGGTGCCGGAGATACGCAGTATTTT.

CDR3 protein: CASSSPTRRGYTF. CDR3 DNA sequence: TGTGCCAGCAGCTCCCCGACAAGGCGGGGCTACACCTTC. The V and J genes are TRBV7-9 and TRBJ1-2; D gene unclear. CDR1 is SEHNR, CDR2 FQNEAQ, per germline (reference sequence). This CDR3 is built from 13 residues. Trimming removed 4 bases from V and 8 bases from J, with 14 bases in between.

This clone turned up a few times. The chain employs TRBV29-1 and TRBJ2-1, with a weak D call TRBD1 (5 bases). V shed 6 bases and J shed 7 bases, with 16 bases lying between them. This CDR3 has 13 residues. Germline CDR1 reads SQVTM; CDR2 reads ANQGSEA. CDR3 sequence (DNA): TGCAGCGTCGTGGACAACCTCGGGAATGAGCAGTTCTTC. Amino acid sequence: CSVVDNLGNEQFF.

V gene TRBV19 combines with J gene TRBJ1-5, with D possibly being TRBD1 (5 bases). The CDR3 consists of 15 residues. The V and J ends lost 3 bases and 2 bases respectively, with 11 bases between them. The germline gives CDR1 LNHDA, CDR2 SQIVND (reference sequence). The chain's CDR3 is CASSMVSGGNQPQHF. CDR3 nucleotide sequence: TGTGCCAGTAGTATGGTTTCGGGGGGCAATCAGCCCCAGCATTTT.

The chain is built from TRBV27 and TRBJ1-6; D not resolved. Germline CDR1 MNHEY, CDR2 SMNVEV (reference sequence). The V and J ends lost 2 bases and 8 bases respectively, with 13 bases between them. CDR3 length: 15 amino acids. This CDR3 is CASSLGVPLDSPLHF. DNA of the CDR3: TGTGCCAGCAGTTTAGGGGTTCCCCTGGATTCACCCCTCCACTTT.

This chain joins TRBV10-3 and TRBJ1-1; 9 nucleotides agree with TRBD1. The CDR3 is made up of 13 amino acids. Germline loops: CDR1 ENHRY, CDR2 SYGVKD. V was pared by 4 bases and J by 6 bases, with 3 bases of the junction left unmatched. CDR3 protein: CAISATGGSEAFF. The CDR3 DNA reads as TGTGCCATCAGTGCAACAGGGGGCTCTGAAGCTTTCTTT.

The chain carries TRBV7-3 and TRBJ2-1, with 9 bases matching TRBD2. J was trimmed by 9 bases and V by 1 base; bases with no gene match: 10. CDR1 and CDR2 (germline): SGHTA, FQGTGA. The length of the CDR3 is 16 residues. The CDR3: CASSLRGAGGLAEQFF. Written as DNA, the CDR3 is TGTGCCAGCAGCTTAAGAGGAGCGGGGGGTTTGGCTGAGCAGTTCTTC.

The chain recombines TRBV5-1 with TRBJ1-6; maybe TRBD1 (5 bases). The V gene's germline CDR1 is SGHRS and CDR2 YFSETQ. CDR3 length equals 14 residues. V lost 5 bases and J 7 bases, leaving 13 bases between the germline ends. CDR3 nucleotides: TGCGCCAGCAGGGCCATCAGGGACAATTCACCCCTCCACTTT. This gives the protein CASRAIRDNSPLHF.

As to this clone: Relative to the germline gene, one junction end is altered; a read error may explain this. V and J are TRBV7-7 and TRBJ2-5; D not certain. The CDR3 runs to 13 residues. Germline V gene lookup returns CDR1 SSHAT and CDR2 FNYEAQ (reference sequence). The CDR3 reads CASSSRSGETQYF. As DNA, the CDR3 is TGTGCTAGCAGCTCCAGGAGTGGCGAGACCCAGTACTTC.

The chain uses TRBV4-1 and TRBJ2-1, with 14 bases identical to TRBD2. This CDR3 is 15 amino acids long. J was trimmed by 7 bases and V by 4 bases; bases with no gene match: 3. CDR1 and CDR2 from the germline V gene are MGHRA and YSYEKL. The CDR3 region is CASSPGLAGENEQFF. DNA of the CDR3: TGCGCCAGCAGCCCGGGACTAGCGGGAGAGAATGAGCAGTTCTTC.

The CDR3 sequence is CASSTPGTGSYEQYF. In nucleotides, the CDR3 is TGTGCCAGCAGTACCCCCGGGACAGGGTCGTACGAGCAGTACTTC. The V call is TRBV28, the J call TRBJ2-7; the match to TRBD1 covers 9 bases. With 5 bases clipped from V and 4 bases from J, the junction kept 9 bases outside the gene matches. Germline CDR1 reads MDHEN; CDR2 reads SYDVKM. This CDR3 contains 15 residues.

V usage is TRBV2 and J usage is TRBJ2-7; no definite D call. V was trimmed by 5 bases and J by 1 base, leaving 12 bases between them. The CDR3 length is 14 residues. Germline-derived CDR1 and CDR2 are SNHLY and FYNNEI. For the CDR3, the DNA is TGTGCCAGCAGTTTAATGGAAGTTTCCTACGAGCAGTACTTC. Protein sequence: CASSLMEVSYEQYF.

This clone was counted a single time. The CDR3 loop reads CASSPPIPEAFF. CDR3 nucleotides: TGTGCCAGCAGTCCCCCAATTCCTGAAGCTTTCTTT. This chain connects TRBV28 to TRBJ1-1; D is ambiguous. CDR1 MDHEN and CDR2 SYDVKM come from the germline V gene. The CDR3 is 12 residues long. The V and J ends lost 5 bases and 6 bases respectively, with 10 bases between them.

J is TRBJ1-6 and V is TRBV7-9; 11 positions match TRBD1. Germline CDR1 is SEHNR and CDR2 is FQNEAQ (reference sequence). The CDR3 length is 16 residues. V gave up 3 bases and J gave up 8 bases; unmatched junction bases: 6. The CDR3 DNA follows: TGTGCCAGCAGCTTCTTCTGGACAGGGGGCGATTCACCCCTCCACTTT. Protein: CASSFFWTGGDSPLHF.

This clone was picked up a small number of times. The V and J genes are TRBV7-3 and TRBJ1-1; TRBD1 matches at 7 bases. This CDR3 region has 16 residues. The V segment lost 3 bases and the J segment 0 bases; nucleotides outside the gene matches: 7. Germline CDR1 reads SGHTA; CDR2 reads FQGTGA. The CDR3 protein is CASSLGSGGMNTEAFF. The CDR3 DNA reads TGTGCCAGCAGCTTGGGCTCAGGGGGTATGAACACTGAAGCTTTCTTT. The full variable domain, completed using reference TRBV7-3 and TRBJ1-1, is GAGVSQTPSNKVTEKGKYVELRCDPISGHTALYWYRQSLGQGPEFLIYFQGTGAADDSGLPNDRFFAVRPEGSVSTLKIQRTERGDSAVYLCASSLGSGGMNTEAFFGQGTRLTVV.

This clone was seen just once. The CDR3: CASSGAGGYQETQYF. The CDR3 DNA reads as TGTGCCAGCAGTGGAGCGGGGGGGTACCAAGAGACCCAGTACTTC. The chain couples TRBV2 to TRBJ2-5, with TRBD2 matching over 10 bases. V shed 4 bases, J shed 0 bases, and the junction held 2 bases outside the gene matches. Looked up from germline, CDR1 is SNHLY and CDR2 is FYNNEI. The CDR3 is 15 residues long.

This clone was detected only once. V is TRBV19 and J is TRBJ1-6; D is possibly TRBD1 (5 bases). Germline values: CDR1 LNHDA, CDR2 SQIVND (reference sequence). CDR3 length: 15 residues. Trimming left V 3 bases short and J 7 bases short, with 13 bases between. CDR3 DNA sequence: TGTGCCAGTAGTATGGTCAGCGGGGGGAATTCACCCCTCCACTTT. Protein: CASSMVSGGNSPLHF.

This clone has a single count. This sequence joins TRBV28 and TRBJ1-5; D is perhaps TRBD1 (6 bases). Germline lookup yields CDR1 MDHEN and CDR2 SYDVKM. V was clipped by 8 bases and J by 1 base, with 12 bases between them. The CDR3 covers 14 residues. CDR3 bases: TGTGCCAGCGATAGGGGGGGGAGCAATCAGCCCCAGCATTTT. Its translation is CASDRGGSNQPQHF.

V is TRBV19 and J is TRBJ1-3, with 7 bases aligning to TRBD1. The CDR3 has 19 residues. From germline, CDR1 is LNHDA and CDR2 SQIVND (reference sequence). Trimming removed 7 bases from V and 3 bases from J; junction bases left unmatched: 21. The CDR3 region is CASTPTGSRRSPYGNTIYF. Written as DNA, the CDR3 is TGTGCCAGTACCCCGACAGGGAGCCGCCGATCTCCATATGGAAACACCATATATTTT.

The J gene is TRBJ1-1, the V gene TRBV28; the match to TRBD1 covers 7 bases. Per germline, CDR1 MDHEN and CDR2 SYDVKM. The CDR3 sequence is 14 residues long. The J segment lost 5 bases and the V segment lost 5 bases, leaving 8 bases of the junction unmatched. CDR3 DNA: TGTGCCAGCAGTCACGACAGGGTAGTAACTGAAGCTTTCTTT. Protein sequence: CASSHDRVVTEAFF.

This clone was picked up a small number of times. The chain employs TRBV5-1 and TRBJ1-1; maybe TRBD1 (5 bases). Trimming removed 4 bases at V and 0 bases at J, with 22 bases between. This CDR3 is built from 18 residues. CDR1 and CDR2 (germline): SGHRS, YFSETQ. The DNA for the CDR3 is TGCGCCAGCAGCCCGTCATCGCACAGGAGGAGAATGAACACTGAAGCTTTCTTT. This encodes CASSPSSHRRRMNTEAFF.

The V gene is TRBV6-5, the J gene TRBJ1-6, with D maybe TRBD1 (6 bases). This CDR3 is 15 amino acids long. From germline, CDR1 is MNHEY and CDR2 SVGAGI. Trimming removed 2 bases at V and 7 bases at J, with 12 bases between. The CDR3 DNA follows: TGTGCCAGCAGTTACGGGGGCGCGGGAAATTCACCCCTCCACTTT. As protein: CASSYGGAGNSPLHF.

The V gene is TRBV7-2, the J gene TRBJ2-5; D might be TRBD2 (6 bases). Germline V gene data show CDR1 as SGHTA and CDR2 as FQGNSA. The CDR3 extends over 14 amino acids. V lost 1 base to trimming and J lost 1 base, with 7 bases between them. CDR3: CASSLGGVQETQYF. CDR3 nucleotides: TGTGCCAGCAGCTTAGGGGGGGTCCAAGAGACCCAGTACTTC. Using reference TRBV7-2 and TRBJ2-5 for the parts outside the CDR3, the full variable domain is GAGVSQSPSNKVTEKGKDVELRCDPISGHTALYWYRQSLGQGLEFLIYFQGNSAPDKSGLPSDRFSAERTGGSVSTLTIQRTQQEDSAVYLCASSLGGVQETQYFGPGTRLLVL.

The chain couples TRBV24-1 to TRBJ2-5; weak D call: TRBD1 (5 bases). Germline V gives CDR1 KGHDR, CDR2 SFDVKD. V was shortened by 9 bases and J by 5 bases, with 15 bases between the two germline ends. The CDR3 length is 13 residues. The CDR3 is CATAVGPSETQYF. The CDR3 DNA reads TGTGCCACCGCCGTGGGGCCCTCTGAGACCCAGTACTTC.

This chain joins TRBV10-2 and TRBJ2-1; D is possibly TRBD2 (6 bases). Germline V CDR1 and CDR2: WSHSY, SAAADI. CDR3 length: 17 amino acids. Between the trimmed V and J ends, which lost 6 bases and 5 bases, there was a span of 23 bases. CDR3 DNA sequence: TGCGCCAGCAGCCGGTTGGTTTGGGACTTCGATAACAATGAGCAGTTCTTC. It yields the protein CASSRLVWDFDNNEQFF.

V and J are TRBV7-8 and TRBJ1-1; 8 bases line up with TRBD1. Germline loops: CDR1 SGHVS, CDR2 FQNEAQ. Trimming cost V 5 bases and J 7 bases; bases outside gene matches: 3. CDR3 length equals 12 residues. In nucleotides, the CDR3 is TGTGCCAGCAGCCTGACAGGGGTTGAAGCTTTCTTT. Encoded protein: CASSLTGVEAFF.

This clone was observed a few times. This rearrangement joins TRBV6-5 to TRBJ1-6; D unresolved. The CDR3 runs to 12 residues. Germline V gives CDR1 MNHEY, CDR2 SVGAGI. Trimming stripped 4 bases from V and 8 bases from J, with 6 bases between. The DNA of the CDR3 is TGTGCCAGCAGTTCCATAGATTCACCCCTCCACTTT. Encoded protein: CASSSIDSPLHF.

This clone was seen only a few times. The V gene is TRBV7-2, the J gene TRBJ2-5; D is undetermined. Germline assignment: CDR1 SGHTA and CDR2 FQGNSA. The germline V and J ends were trimmed by 1 base and 5 bases, with 14 bases remaining between them. This CDR3 has 15 residues. CDR3 loop: CASSLVAKGGETQYF. The CDR3 nucleotides are TGTGCCAGCAGCTTAGTTGCCAAAGGTGGGGAGACCCAGTACTTC. The full variable domain, rest sourced from reference TRBV7-2 and TRBJ2-5, is GAGVSQSPSNKVTEKGKDVELRCDPISGHTALYWYRQSLGQGLEFLIYFQGNSAPDKSGLPSDRFSAERTGGSVSTLTIQRTQQEDSAVYLCASSLVAKGGETQYFGPGTRLLVL.

V usage is TRBV5-1 and J usage is TRBJ2-7; maybe TRBD2 (6 bases). The germline V and J ends were trimmed by 3 bases and 4 bases, with 8 bases remaining between them. This CDR3 has 12 residues. Germline CDR1 is SGHRS and CDR2 is YFSETQ. The CDR3 reads CASSYGSYEQYF. DNA for the CDR3: TGCGCCAGCAGCTACGGGAGTTACGAGCAGTACTTC.

V gene TRBV5-4 combines with J gene TRBJ2-5; 8 nucleotides match TRBD1. This CDR3 spans 15 amino acids. The V and J ends lost 4 bases and 4 bases, in that order; junction bases with no gene match: 9. Per germline, CDR1 SGHNT and CDR2 YYREEE (reference sequence). The CDR3 region has the DNA TGTGCCAGCAGCCTAGGACAGGGTATCGGAGAGACCCAGTACTTC. Protein product: CASSLGQGIGETQYF. Filled out from reference TRBV5-4 and TRBJ2-5, the complete variable domain reads ETGVTQSPTHLIKTRGQQVTLRCSSQSGHNTVSWYQQALGQGPQFIFQYYREEENGRGNFPPRFSGLQFPNYSSELNVNALELDDSALYLCASSLGQGIGETQYFGPGTRLLVL.

V usage is TRBV5-5 and J usage is TRBJ2-1; 9 bases fit TRBD2. Germline CDR1 SGHKS, CDR2 YYEKEE (reference sequence). The CDR3 consists of 17 residues. With V trimmed by 2 bases and J by 6 bases, 12 bases remained unmatched. In nucleotides, the CDR3 is TGTGCCAGCAGCTTAGGAGTCTTAGCGGGAGCAGGCAATGAGCAGTTCTTC. It codes for CASSLGVLAGAGNEQFF.

This rearrangement joins TRBV6-5 to TRBJ1-2; no reliable D call. The CDR3 totals 14 residues. Germline V gene data show CDR1 as MNHEY and CDR2 as SVGAGI. V was clipped by 3 bases and J by 7 bases, with 15 bases between them. The CDR3 region has the DNA TGTGCCAGCAGTTATAGGGATTTATTAGGTGGCTACACCTTC. Residues: CASSYRDLLGGYTF.